This T cell receptor (beta chain) emerged from a study of blood T cell repertoires in COVID-19. The overall study: In each case, the material was cDNA or gDNA derived from T cells, B-cell-depleted T cells, or PBMCs.

In the source study's methods: For nucleated cells, counts were estimated from reference gene primer amplification. Sequencing was performed with immunoSEQ multiplex PCR; in TCRdb, only in-frame clones are kept and a portion is missing. The DNA gave D and trimming, while V, J and clone size come from that table. Of 150,000 to 250,000 clones listed, 94% are singletons. Seattle-derived patients entered the study during active infection and were followed longitudinally. The CDR3 is 17 amino acids. Germline CDR1 and CDR2: SGHNT and YYREEE (reference sequence). Germline trimming cut 4 bases from V and 0 bases from J; bases unmatched to any gene: 10.

The specimen sequenced was peripheral blood. This chain joins TRBV5-4 and TRBJ1-3, with 7 bases lining up with TRBD1. The TCR originated in a man aged 25-45 years with COVID-19, enrolled during active disease. The CDR3: CASSGGGDSHSGNTIYF. CDR3 nucleotides: TGTGCCAGCAGCGGCGGGGGGGACAGTCACTCTGGAAACACCATATATTTT.